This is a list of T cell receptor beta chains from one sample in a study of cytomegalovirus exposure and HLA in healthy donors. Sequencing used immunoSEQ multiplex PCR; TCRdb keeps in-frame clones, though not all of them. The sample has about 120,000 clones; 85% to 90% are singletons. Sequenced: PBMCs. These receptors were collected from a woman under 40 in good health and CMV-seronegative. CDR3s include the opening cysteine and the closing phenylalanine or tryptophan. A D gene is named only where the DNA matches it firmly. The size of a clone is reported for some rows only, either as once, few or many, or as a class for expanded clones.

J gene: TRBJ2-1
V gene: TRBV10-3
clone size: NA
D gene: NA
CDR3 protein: CAISSLDEQFF
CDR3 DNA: TGTGCCATCAGCAGTTTGGATGAGCAGTTCTTC

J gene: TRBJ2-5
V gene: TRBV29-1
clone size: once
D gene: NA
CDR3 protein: CSSRRTTEGTQYF
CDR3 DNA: TGCAGCTCCCGACGGACCACGGAGGGGACCCAGTACTTC

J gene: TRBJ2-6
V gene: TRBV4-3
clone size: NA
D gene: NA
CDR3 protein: CASSQDRGSVLTF
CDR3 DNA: TGCGCCAGCAGCCAAGATCGGGGAAGCGTCCTGACTTTC

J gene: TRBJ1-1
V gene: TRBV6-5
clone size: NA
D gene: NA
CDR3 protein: CASSSREGTEAFF
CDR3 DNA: TGTGCCAGCAGTTCCAGGGAGGGGACTGAAGCTTTCTTT

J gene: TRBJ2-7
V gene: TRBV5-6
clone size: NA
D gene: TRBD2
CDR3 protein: CASSQPLGLADYEQYF
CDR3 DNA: TGTGCCAGCAGCCAACCCCTGGGACTAGCGGACTACGAGCAGTACTTC

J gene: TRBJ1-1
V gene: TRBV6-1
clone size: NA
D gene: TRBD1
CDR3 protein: CASSEAAAGGALITEAFF
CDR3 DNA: TGTGCCAGCAGTGAAGCGGCGGCAGGGGGCGCCTTGATCACTGAAGCTTTCTTT

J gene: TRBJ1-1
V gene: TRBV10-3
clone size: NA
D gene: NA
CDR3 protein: CAISSLRGAGATEAFF
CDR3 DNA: TGTGCCATCAGCTCACTCAGGGGCGCGGGGGCAACCGAAGCTTTCTTT

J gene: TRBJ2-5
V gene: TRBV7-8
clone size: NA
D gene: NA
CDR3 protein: CASSLDGSPRPLQETQYF
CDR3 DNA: TGTGCCAGCAGCTTAGATGGTAGCCCGAGGCCACTCCAAGAGACCCAGTACTTC

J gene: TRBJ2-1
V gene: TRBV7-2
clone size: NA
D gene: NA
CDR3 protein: CASSSRVLNNEQFF
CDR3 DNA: TGTGCCAGCAGCTCCAGGGTTTTGAACAATGAGCAGTTCTTC

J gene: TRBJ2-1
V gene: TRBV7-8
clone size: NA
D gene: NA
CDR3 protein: CASSLRETGRNNEQFF
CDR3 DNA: TGTGCCAGCAGCTTAAGGGAAACGGGGAGAAACAATGAGCAGTTCTTC